This T cell receptor beta chain was captured by sequencing in a study of T cells in Graves' hyperthyroidism and ophthalmopathy. Whole-study results and caveats: Most expanded thyroid clonotypes above 0.001 recurred in blood.

There were TCR beta CDR3 regions amplified from RNA transcripts. HTBI primers drove first-round RT-PCR of the TCR CDR3. TCRdb reprocessed the multiplex PCR reads via MiXCR and lists one record per CDR3 protein. This table has 600,000 or so distinct CDR3 sequences, more than 12% appearing once. The CDR3 is 13 residues long. Germline CDR1 DFQATT, CDR2 SNEGSKA (reference sequence). V lost 6 bases, J lost 1 base, and 13 bases lay in between. This clonotype was detected ten times or more. Its antigen remains unknown. Cells are PBMCs isolated from about 10 ml of fresh blood. The sequencing input was blood. The chain employs TRBV20-1 and TRBJ2-7; D unresolved. The TCR sequence derives from a woman between 45 and 65 years old with Graves' ophthalmopathy. The CDR3 spells CSAGRAQSYEQYF. In DNA form, the CDR3 reads TGCAGTGCAGGACGGGCCCAATCCTACGAGCAGTACTTC.